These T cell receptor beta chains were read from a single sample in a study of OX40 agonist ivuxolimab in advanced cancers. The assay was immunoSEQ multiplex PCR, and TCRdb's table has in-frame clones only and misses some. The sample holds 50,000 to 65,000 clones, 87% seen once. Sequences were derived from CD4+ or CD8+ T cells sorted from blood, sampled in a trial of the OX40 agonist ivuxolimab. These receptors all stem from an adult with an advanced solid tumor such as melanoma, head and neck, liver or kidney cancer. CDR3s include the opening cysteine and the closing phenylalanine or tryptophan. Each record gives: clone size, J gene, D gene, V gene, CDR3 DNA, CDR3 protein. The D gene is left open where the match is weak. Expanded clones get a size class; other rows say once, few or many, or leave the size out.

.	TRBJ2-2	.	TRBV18	TGTGCCAGCTCACCTTTCCCCTGGGGACCTGACACCGGGGAGCTGTTTTTT	CASSPFPWGPDTGELFF
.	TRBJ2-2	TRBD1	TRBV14	TGTGCCAGCAGCCAACGGACAGGGATAAACACCGGGGAGCTGTTTTTT	CASSQRTGINTGELFF
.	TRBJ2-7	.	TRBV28	TGTGCCAGCAGCCCCGGACAGCAAACCTACGAGCAGTACTTC	CASSPGQQTYEQYF
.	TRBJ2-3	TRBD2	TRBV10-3	TGTGCCACCCGCCAAGGGCTAGCGGCCCAGGATACGCAGTATTTT	CATRQGLAAQDTQYF
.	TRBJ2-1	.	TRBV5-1	TGCGCCAGCAGCTTTCTCGACCTAGCGACCCACAATGAGCAGTTCTTC	CASSFLDLATHNEQFF
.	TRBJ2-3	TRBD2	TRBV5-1	TGCGCCAGCAGCACGACTAGCGGGAGAGGGATGGGAGATACGCAGTATTTT	CASSTTSGRGMGDTQYF
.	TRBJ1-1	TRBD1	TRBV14	TGTGCCAGCAGCCGGACAGGGGACACTGAAGCTTTCTTT	CASSRTGDTEAFF
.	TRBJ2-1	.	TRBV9	TGTGCCAGCAGTGTGAAGCAGTTCTTC	CASSVKQFF
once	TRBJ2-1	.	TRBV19	TGTGCCAGTAGTATCGATTACCGGGACGGAAACTCCTACAATGAGCAGTTCTTC	CASSIDYRDGNSYNEQFF
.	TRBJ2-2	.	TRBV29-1	TGCAGCGTTGCTCCTCAAATGGCCACCGGGGAGCTGTTTTTT	CSVAPQMATGELFF
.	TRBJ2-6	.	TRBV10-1	TGCGCCAGCAGTGAAGGGTCTGGGGCCAACGTCCTGACTTTC	CASSEGSGANVLTF
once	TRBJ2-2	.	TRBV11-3	TGTGCCAGCAGCTTAGAAAGTAGCAGGAACGGGGAGCTGTTTTTT	CASSLESSRNGELFF
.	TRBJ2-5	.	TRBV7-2	TGTGCCAGCAGCTTAGTGGAGGACCAGGGAGAGACCCAGTACTTC	CASSLVEDQGETQYF
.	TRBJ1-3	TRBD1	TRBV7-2	TGTGCCAGCAGCTGGGACAGGGGAAACACCATATATTTT	CASSWDRGNTIYF
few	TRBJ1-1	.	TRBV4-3	TGCGCCAGCAGCCCCCGCATGAACACTGAAGCTTTCTTT	CASSPRMNTEAFF
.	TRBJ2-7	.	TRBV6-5	TGTGCCAGCAGTTACTCGTATTCGGTTCAGGGCGAGCAGTACTTC	CASSYSYSVQGEQYF
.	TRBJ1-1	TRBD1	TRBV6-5	TGTGCCAGCACCACGGGGACAGGGAGGGGCACTGAAGCTTTCTTT	CASTTGTGRGTEAFF